Below are 14 T cell receptor beta chains sequenced from a single sample in a study of blood T cell repertoires in COVID-19. Sequencing was performed with immunoSEQ multiplex PCR; in TCRdb, only in-frame clones are kept and a portion is missing. Among about 440,000 clones listed, 87% were seen once. The material sequenced was PBMCs or T cells enriched from blood (not recorded which). The source of these receptors is a young woman with acute COVID-19.

Notes on this clone: Other nucleotide sequences from this sample produce the same CDR3. The chain is built from TRBV6-5 and TRBJ1-2; perhaps TRBD1 as D (6 bases). The CDR3 has 14 residues. Germline V gene lookup returns CDR1 MNHEY and CDR2 SVGAGI. The V and J ends lost 0 bases and 2 bases respectively, with 7 bases between them. CDR3 amino acids: CASSYSGQNYGYTF. The CDR3 DNA is TGTGCCAGCAGTTACTCGGGACAAAACTATGGCTACACCTTC.

The rearrangement joins TRBV18 to TRBJ2-7; 7 nucleotides agree with TRBD2. The CDR3 consists of 14 residues. With 2 bases clipped from V and 6 bases from J, the junction kept 7 bases outside the gene matches. Germline loops: CDR1 KGHSH, CDR2 LQKENI. The CDR3 here is CASSPKGGGGEQYF. The CDR3 nucleotides read TGTGCCAGCTCACCAAAAGGCGGGGGAGGCGAGCAGTACTTC.

J is TRBJ2-2 and V is TRBV28; D might be TRBD2 (6 bases). V shed 6 bases and J shed 5 bases, with 16 bases lying between them. Germline lookup yields CDR1 MDHEN and CDR2 SYDVKM. There are 15 residues in the CDR3. Here the CDR3 reads CASSLNDRGTGELFF. CDR3 nucleotides: TGTGCCAGCAGCTTAAACGACCGGGGGACCGGGGAGCTGTTTTTT. Combining the CDR3 with reference TRBV28 and TRBJ2-2 gives the whole variable domain DVKVTQSSRYLVKRTGEKVFLECVQDMDHENMFWYRQDPGLGLRLIYFSYDVKMKEKGDIPEGYSVSREKKERFSLILESASTNQTSMYLCASSLNDRGTGELFFGEGSRLTVL.

The CDR3 sequence: CASNQIGQTSNTGELFF. For the CDR3, the DNA is TGTGCCAGCAATCAAATCGGACAGACATCGAACACCGGGGAGCTGTTTTTT. This chain uses TRBV28 with TRBJ2-2, with D perhaps matching TRBD1 (6 bases). Germline CDR1 and CDR2: MDHEN and SYDVKM. V was pared by 7 bases and J by 0 bases, with 18 bases between. The length of the CDR3 is 17 residues.

The count of this clone is one. V is TRBV28 and J is TRBJ1-5; possible D gene TRBD1, 5 bases. Trimming removed 7 bases at V and 3 bases at J, with 13 bases between. The germline gives CDR1 MDHEN, CDR2 SYDVKM. The CDR3 is made up of 14 amino acids. CDR3: CASNKDRLNQPQHF. Written as DNA, the CDR3 is TGTGCCAGCAACAAAGACAGACTCAATCAGCCCCAGCATTTT.

The chain uses TRBV7-2 and TRBJ1-4; D gene unclear. V lost 0 bases and J 3 bases, leaving 8 bases between the germline ends. This CDR3 is 15 amino acids long. Germline V CDR1 and CDR2: SGHTA, FQGNSA. Written as DNA, the CDR3 is TGTGCCAGCAGCTTAGCGCACATGTCTAATGAAAAACTGTTTTTT. It translates to CASSLAHMSNEKLFF.

The gene calls are TRBV10-1 and TRBJ1-5; 10 bases match TRBD1. Losses at the gene ends were 5 bases for V and 5 bases for J; bases not matched to a gene: 3. The CDR3 covers 14 residues. Germline loops: CDR1 WNHNN, CDR2 SYGVQD (reference sequence). The CDR3 coding sequence is TGCGCCAGCAGTCCCGGGACAGGGGATCAGCCCCAGCATTTT. Its protein is CASSPGTGDQPQHF.

Only one count was recorded for this clone. The chain is built from TRBV2 and TRBJ2-1, with 7 bases matching TRBD1. The CDR3 covers 15 residues. Germline lookup yields CDR1 SNHLY and CDR2 FYNNEI. The trim removed 10 bases at V and 4 bases at J, leaving 13 bases unmatched. The CDR3 DNA follows: TGTGCCATCAAACACCGGGACAGAATATACAATGAGCAGTTCTTC. Protein sequence: CAIKHRDRIYNEQFF.

V gene TRBV6-6 combines with J gene TRBJ2-7; 8 positions match TRBD2. The CDR3 extends over 13 amino acids. The trim removed 9 bases at V and 2 bases at J, leaving 6 bases unmatched. Germline V gene lookup returns CDR1 MNHNY and CDR2 SVGAGI (reference sequence). Here the CDR3 DNA reads TGTGCCAGTCTTGGCGGGAGGACCTACGAGCAGTACTTC. This gives the protein CASLGGRTYEQYF.

The chain employs TRBV5-5 and TRBJ2-5, with 7 bases fitting TRBD2. The CDR3 covers 17 residues. Germline CDR1 and CDR2: SGHKS and YYEKEE (reference sequence). V lost 3 bases, J lost 1 base, and 12 bases stayed unmatched. The CDR3 nucleotides read TGTGCCAGCAGCTGGTCGGGTGCGGGGGAGGTCCAAGAGACCCAGTACTTC. It yields the protein CASSWSGAGEVQETQYF.

The chain has TRBV27 and TRBJ2-7; 7 bases line up with TRBD2. CDR1 MNHEY and CDR2 SMNVEV come from the germline V gene (reference sequence). V trimming: 6 bases; J trimming: 0 bases; junction bases outside the gene matches: 8. This CDR3 region has 15 residues. The DNA for the CDR3 is TGTGCCAGCAGCTCGTCCGGCGGGGGCTCCTACGAGCAGTACTTC. Translated: CASSSSGGGSYEQYF.

In this sample, this clone turned up a few times. V is TRBV7-9 and J is TRBJ2-7, with 8 bases lining up with TRBD1. CDR1 and CDR2 from the germline V gene are SEHNR and FQNEAQ (reference sequence). J gave up 0 bases and V 6 bases, and 4 bases lay outside the gene matches. The CDR3 has 14 residues. The CDR3 here is CASSYGTGSYEQYF. CDR3 in DNA: TGTGCCAGCAGTTACGGGACAGGCTCCTACGAGCAGTACTTC. Variable domain in full (rest from reference TRBV7-9 and TRBJ2-7): DTGVSQNPRHKITKRGQNVTFRCDPISEHNRLYWYRQTLGQGPEFLTYFQNEAQLEKSRLLSDRFSAERPKGSFSTLEIQRTEQGDSAMYLCASSYGTGSYEQYFGPGTRLTVT.

This clone was observed a few times. This chain uses TRBV6-5 with TRBJ1-1; unclear D gene. Germline V CDR1 and CDR2: MNHEY, SVGAGI. Trimming took 0 bases from V and 6 from J, leaving 5 bases between them. The CDR3 spans 12 residues. The CDR3 nucleotides read TGTGCCAGCAGTTACTCTCCCTCTGAAGCTTTCTTT. Encoded protein: CASSYSPSEAFF.

The rearrangement joins TRBV9 to TRBJ2-7; D is perhaps TRBD2 (6 bases). The CDR3 spans 16 residues. Germline assignment: CDR1 SGDLS and CDR2 YYNGEE. V lost 3 bases and J 0 bases, leaving 16 bases between the germline ends. The CDR3 DNA follows: TGTGCCAGCAGCGCCCAGGGAGGTGGGGGCTCCTACGAGCAGTACTTC. Translation: CASSAQGGGGSYEQYF.